Presented here are 8 T cell receptor beta chains from one specimen sequenced in a study of shared clonotypes between healthy human individuals. Sequenced by immunoSEQ multiplex PCR; TCRdb stores in-frame clones only, minus some. The sample lists 550,000 to 700,000 clones, 73% seen once, with around 1.8% in the top ten. The material sequenced was memory CD4+ T cells sorted from blood. Noted subset: CD45RA-negative fraction. These TCRs come from a woman in her thirties in good health.

The chain joins TRBV7-2 to TRBJ1-1, with 11 bases that match TRBD1. V was clipped by 1 base and J by 3 bases; unmatched bases: 7. The CDR3 runs to 17 residues. The V gene's germline CDR1 is SGHTA and CDR2 FQGNSA. In DNA, the CDR3 is TGTGCCAGCAGCTTAGATGGGGACAGGGGGTGGTACACTGAAGCTTTCTTT. Translation gives CASSLDGDRGWYTEAFF.

This chain connects TRBV25-1 to TRBJ2-5; the D is unclear. CDR3 length: 16 residues. Trimming removed 2 bases at V and 2 bases at J, with 15 bases between. Germline-derived CDR1 and CDR2 are MGHDK and SYGVNS. The CDR3 DNA reads TGTGCCAGCAGTGAAAAGGACCCAATTCTACAAGAGACCCAGTACTTC. As protein: CASSEKDPILQETQYF.

This clone was counted at least ten times. The chain links TRBV29-1 to TRBJ2-3; perhaps TRBD2 as D (6 bases). CDR3 length: 13 residues. Per germline, CDR1 SQVTM and CDR2 ANQGSEA. The V gene lost 5 bases and the J gene lost 4 bases, with 13 bases spanning the gap. Here the CDR3 reads CSVRESSPDTQYF. The CDR3 bases are TGCAGCGTTCGGGAGAGCTCACCAGATACGCAGTATTTT.

The CDR3 DNA reads as TGTGGAATCGGTGGGTGGACCCGGGACTACGAGCAGTACTTC. This codes for CGIGGWTRDYEQYF. The rearrangement links TRBV27 to TRBJ2-7; D may be TRBD2 (5 bases). The CDR3 runs 14 residues. The germline V gene encodes CDR1 MNHEY and CDR2 SMNVEV (reference sequence).

The chain links TRBV5-1 to TRBJ1-5, with D tentatively TRBD1 (6 bases). Germline CDR1 and CDR2: SGHRS and YFSETQ. The CDR3 has 14 residues. Trimming left V 0 bases short and J 6 bases short, with 10 bases between. CDR3 loop: CASSLVGGRQPQHF. In nucleotides, the CDR3 is TGCGCCAGCAGCTTGGTAGGGGGTCGTCAGCCCCAGCATTTT. Variable domain in full (rest from reference TRBV5-1 and TRBJ1-5): KAGVTQTPRYLIKTRGQQVTLSCSPISGHRSVSWYQQTPGQGLQFLFEYFSETQRNKGNFPGRFSGRQFSNSRSEMNVSTLELGDSALYLCASSLVGGRQPQHFGDGTRLSIL.

This chain uses TRBV28 with TRBJ2-3; a weak D match, TRBD2 (7 bases). Germline-derived CDR1 and CDR2 are MDHEN and SYDVKM. The CDR3 is made up of 15 amino acids. V was clipped by 6 bases and J by 5 bases, with 18 bases between them. CDR3 coding DNA: TGTGCCAGCAGGGAAAGGGGGGGAGGGCTAGATACGCAGTATTTT. Its protein is CASRERGGGLDTQYF.

The chain combines TRBV7-9 with TRBJ2-1, with 8 bases fitting TRBD1. Looked up from germline, CDR1 is SEHNR and CDR2 is FQNEAQ (reference sequence). The length of the CDR3 is 14 residues. J gave up 10 bases and V 4 bases, and 9 bases lay outside the gene matches. CDR3 nucleotide sequence: TGTGCCAGCAGCTCGGGACAGGCTTCGGGGGAGCAGTTCTTC. It translates to CASSSGQASGEQFF. Full variable domain (outside the CDR3, taken from reference TRBV7-9 and TRBJ2-1): DTGVSQNPRHKITKRGQNVTFRCDPISEHNRLYWYRQTLGQGPEFLTYFQNEAQLEKSRLLSDRFSAERPKGSFSTLEIQRTEQGDSAMYLCASSSGQASGEQFFGPGTRLTVL.

The chain is built from TRBV6-6 and TRBJ1-1; no reliable D call. The CDR3 consists of 13 residues. From germline, CDR1 is MNHNY and CDR2 SVGAGI (reference sequence). The V end lost 5 bases, the J end lost 3 bases, and 10 bases lay between the germline ends. The DNA for the CDR3 is TGTGCCAGCAGTAAAGACCGGGACACTGAAGCTTTCTTT. Amino acid sequence: CASSKDRDTEAFF.